The sequence of this T cell receptor beta chain was determined in a study of blood T cells in healthy people across ages (dated by TCRdb to 2013 to 2016). For the wider study: In model experiments, template switching captured roughly one uniquely barcoded TCR beta cDNA molecule for every two T cells. Using deep sequencing normalized with unique cDNA molecular identifiers, the study measured how TCR beta repertoire diversity changes with age. Two additional independent replicas of 1 million unique cDNA reads from the same blood draw were analyzed for two donors (one aged 18 to 29 and one aged 80 or older). To avoid experimental bias, donors of different ages were spread randomly across the sequencing lanes. Donors were grouped into four age groups: young (average about 15 years), middle-aged (roughly 37), aged (about 60) and long-lived (approximately 82). The paper as a whole reports these results and caveats: The CMV infection status of donors was not known, potentially confounding age-related changes in expanded clonotypes. A strong correlation was found between observed TCR beta diversity and the percentage of naive T cells measured by flow cytometry. The long-lived group showed more naive CD4+ T cells, fewer expanded clones and increased TCR diversity than the aged group, suggesting age selection. As age increased, observed TCR beta diversity per million T cells dropped in a roughly linear way, and a significant reduction was already evident by age about 36. Total diversity estimates from one million sequenced T cells were considered lower bounds and underestimates. Bulk unsorted PBMC profiling prevented conclusive comparison of naive and antigen-experienced compartments.

Its CDR3 holds 16 amino acids, cysteine through phenylalanine. Only the CDR3 DNA stays, 48 bases, in frame from base 1. The germline V and J ends show losses of 2 bases and 2 bases respectively, and no gene match explains 5 bases of the junction. The CDR1 and CDR2 encoded by the germline V gene (reference sequence) are LGHDT and YNNKEL. A note on this clonotype: Its antigen remains undetermined. Base qualities are missing; no much larger clone stands one base away.

The donors were a few dozen Caucasian individuals from Russia, aged roughly 6 to 90 years, who were systemically healthy. Ten milliliters of peripheral blood were drawn from each donor into EDTA-treated Vacutainer tubes. Ficoll-Paque density-gradient centrifugation was used to isolate PBMCs, with at least 6.5 million obtained per sample. Trizol reagent was used to extract total RNA from PBMCs, with at least 6 micrograms per sample. Naive CD45RAhigh/CD27high T cell percentages were measured by flow cytometry on a PBMC aliquot from every donor. The library was prepared using 5' RACE. Sequencing used an Illumina HiSeq 2500. A second about 7 to 11 cycle PCR used a sample-barcoded 5' primer and a J-beta primer mix. A template-switch 5' adaptor carrying 12 random nucleotides introduced a unique molecular identifier onto each TCR beta cDNA molecule. Each sample yielded at least 3 million CDR3-containing paired-end reads. First-strand cDNA was synthesized from all RNA with the Mint cDNA synthesis kit, primed by a TRBC-specific oligonucleotide. Following uracil-DNA glycosylase treatment, all cDNA underwent a first 18-cycle PCR with the universal primers M1SS and BC2_uni_R. Under the source paper's analysis protocol: For normalization, 1 million high-quality reads, each with a distinct molecular identifier, were randomly selected from each sample. Instead of being binned into consensus sequences, reads with shared molecular identifiers were discarded. MiTCR, run with a Q25 quality threshold and the strictest error-elimination algorithm, handled CDR3 identification, clonotype clustering and error correction. Lower-bound total TCR beta diversity was estimated with a nonparametric unseen species model using Euler transformation. TCRdb took the public reads, trimmed them with fastp at Q25, ran MiXCR for clone calling and kept in-frame beta chains. For every CDR3 protein sequence, its rows merge into one entry that carries the most common genes and DNA. TCRdb, not the authors, supplied the V and J calls. Within this sample are hundreds of thousands of distinct CDR3 sequences, with 20% to 25% of them counted one time only. 3.6% of the sample is in the top ten clones.

The sample taken for sequencing was blood. This sequence uses TRBV3-1 and TRBJ1-4; TRBD1 aligns with 7 central bases. This receptor was obtained from a man aged 70-80 years in good health. The sequenced DNA: TGTGCCAGCAGCCAACGGACAGGCAACACTAATGAAAAACTGTTTTTT. Its amino acids are CASSQRTGNTNEKLFF.